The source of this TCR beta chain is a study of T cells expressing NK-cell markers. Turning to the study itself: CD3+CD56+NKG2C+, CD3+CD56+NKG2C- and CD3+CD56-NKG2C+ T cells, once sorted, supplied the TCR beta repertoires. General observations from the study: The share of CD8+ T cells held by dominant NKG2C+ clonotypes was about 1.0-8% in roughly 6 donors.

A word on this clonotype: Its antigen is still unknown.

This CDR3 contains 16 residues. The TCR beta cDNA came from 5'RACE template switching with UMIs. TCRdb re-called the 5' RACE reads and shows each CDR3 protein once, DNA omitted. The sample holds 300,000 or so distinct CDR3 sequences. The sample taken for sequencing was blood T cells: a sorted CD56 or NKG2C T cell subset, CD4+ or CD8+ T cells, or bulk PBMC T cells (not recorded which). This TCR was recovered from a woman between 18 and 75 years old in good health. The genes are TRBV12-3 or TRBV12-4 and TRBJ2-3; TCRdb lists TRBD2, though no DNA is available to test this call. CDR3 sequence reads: CASRPTRGTSTDTQYF.